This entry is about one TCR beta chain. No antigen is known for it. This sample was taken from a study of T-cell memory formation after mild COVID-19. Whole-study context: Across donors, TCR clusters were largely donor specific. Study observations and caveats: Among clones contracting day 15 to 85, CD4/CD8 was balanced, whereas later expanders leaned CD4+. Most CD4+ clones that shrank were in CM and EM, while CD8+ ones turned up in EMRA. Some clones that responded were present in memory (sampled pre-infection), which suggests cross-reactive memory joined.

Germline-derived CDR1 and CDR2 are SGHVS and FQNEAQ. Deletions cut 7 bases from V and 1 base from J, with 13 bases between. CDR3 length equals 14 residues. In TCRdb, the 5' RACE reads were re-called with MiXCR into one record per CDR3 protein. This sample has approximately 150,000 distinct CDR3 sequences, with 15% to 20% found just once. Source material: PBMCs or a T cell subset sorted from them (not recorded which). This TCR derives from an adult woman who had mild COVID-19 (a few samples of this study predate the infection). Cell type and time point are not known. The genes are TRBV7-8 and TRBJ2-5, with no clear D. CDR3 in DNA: TGTGCCAGCACCGCCCGTGAGACCCAAGAGACCCAGTACTTC. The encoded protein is CASTARETQETQYF.